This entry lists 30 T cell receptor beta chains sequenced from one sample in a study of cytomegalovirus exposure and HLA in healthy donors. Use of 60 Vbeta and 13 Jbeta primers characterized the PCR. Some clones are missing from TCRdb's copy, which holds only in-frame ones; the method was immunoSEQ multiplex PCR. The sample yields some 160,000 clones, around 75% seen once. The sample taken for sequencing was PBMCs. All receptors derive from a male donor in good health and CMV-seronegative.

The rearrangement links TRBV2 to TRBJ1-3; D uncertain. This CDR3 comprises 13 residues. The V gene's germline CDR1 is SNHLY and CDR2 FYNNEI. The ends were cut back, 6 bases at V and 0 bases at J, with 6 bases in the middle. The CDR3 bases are TGTGCCAGCAGAGCGAACTCTGGAAACACCATATATTTT. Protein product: CASRANSGNTIYF. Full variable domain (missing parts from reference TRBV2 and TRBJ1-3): EPEVTQTPSHQVTQMGQEVILRCVPISNHLYFYWYRQILGQKVEFLVSFYNNEISEKSEIFDDQFSVERPDGSNFTLKIRSTKLEDSAMYFCASRANSGNTIYFGEGSWLTVV.

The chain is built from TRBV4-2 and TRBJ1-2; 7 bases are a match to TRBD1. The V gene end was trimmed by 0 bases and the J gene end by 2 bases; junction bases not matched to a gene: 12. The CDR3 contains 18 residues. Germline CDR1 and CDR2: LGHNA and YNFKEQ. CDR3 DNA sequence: TGTGCCAGCAGCCAAGAACTTCGACAGGGCGAGATAAACTATGGCTACACCTTC. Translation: CASSQELRQGEINYGYTF.

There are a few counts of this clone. CDR3 coding DNA: TGCGCCAGCAGCTTGGATTCGGCGGGGGGTGGCACAGATACGCAGTATTTT. This sequence encodes CASSLDSAGGGTDTQYF. The chain combines TRBV5-1 with TRBJ2-3; 8 bases agree with TRBD2. The CDR3 runs 17 residues. V trimming: 0 bases; J trimming: 1 base; junction bases outside the gene matches: 7. CDR1 and CDR2 from the germline V gene are SGHRS and YFSETQ.

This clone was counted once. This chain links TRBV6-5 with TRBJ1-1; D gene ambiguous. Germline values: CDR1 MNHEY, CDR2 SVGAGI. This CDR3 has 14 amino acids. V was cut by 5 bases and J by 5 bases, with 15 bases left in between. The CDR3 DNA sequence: TGTGCCAGCAGTGTGCGGGGTTCGGAGACTGAAGCTTTCTTT. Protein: CASSVRGSETEAFF.

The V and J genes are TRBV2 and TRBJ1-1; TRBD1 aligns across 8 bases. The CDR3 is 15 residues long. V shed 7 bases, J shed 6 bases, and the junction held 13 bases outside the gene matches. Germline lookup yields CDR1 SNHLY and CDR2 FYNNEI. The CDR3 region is CASTERTGSSPEAFF. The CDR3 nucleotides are TGTGCCAGCACCGAGCGGACAGGGTCTAGTCCTGAAGCTTTCTTT.

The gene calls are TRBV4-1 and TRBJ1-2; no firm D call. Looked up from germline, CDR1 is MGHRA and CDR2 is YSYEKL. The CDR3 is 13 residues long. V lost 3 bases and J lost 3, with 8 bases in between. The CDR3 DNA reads TGCGCCAGCAGCCATCCTTTTTACTATGGCTACACCTTC. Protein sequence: CASSHPFYYGYTF.

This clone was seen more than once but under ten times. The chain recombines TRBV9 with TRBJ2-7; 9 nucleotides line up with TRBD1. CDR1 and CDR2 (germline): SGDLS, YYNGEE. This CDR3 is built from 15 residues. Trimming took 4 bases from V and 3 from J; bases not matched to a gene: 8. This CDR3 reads CASSSSGQGLYEQYF. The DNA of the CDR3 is TGTGCCAGCAGCTCATCGGGACAGGGCCTCTACGAGCAGTACTTC.

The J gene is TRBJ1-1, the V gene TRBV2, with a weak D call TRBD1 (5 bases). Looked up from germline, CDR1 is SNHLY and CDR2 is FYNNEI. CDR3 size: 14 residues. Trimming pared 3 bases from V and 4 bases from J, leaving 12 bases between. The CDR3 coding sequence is TGTGCCAGCAGTGAGTCGGAGGGGTCCACTGAAGCTTTCTTT. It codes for CASSESEGSTEAFF. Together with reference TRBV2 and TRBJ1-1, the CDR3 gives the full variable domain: EPEVTQTPSHQVTQMGQEVILRCVPISNHLYFYWYRQILGQKVEFLVSFYNNEISEKSEIFDDQFSVERPDGSNFTLKIRSTKLEDSAMYFCASSESEGSTEAFFGQGTRLTVV.

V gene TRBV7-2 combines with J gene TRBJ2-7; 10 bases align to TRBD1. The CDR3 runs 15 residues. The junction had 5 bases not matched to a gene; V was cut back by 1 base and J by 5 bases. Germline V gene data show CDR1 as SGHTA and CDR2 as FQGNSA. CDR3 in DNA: TGTGCCAGCAGCTTAGTCGGGGACAGGGGCAACGAGCAGTACTTC. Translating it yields CASSLVGDRGNEQYF.

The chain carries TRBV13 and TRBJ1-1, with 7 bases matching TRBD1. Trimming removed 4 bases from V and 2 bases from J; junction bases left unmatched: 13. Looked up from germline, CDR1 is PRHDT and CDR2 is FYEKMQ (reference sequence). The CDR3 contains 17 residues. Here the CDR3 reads CASSSPPSGTENTEAFF. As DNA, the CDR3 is TGTGCCAGCAGCTCCCCCCCCTCCGGGACAGAAAACACTGAAGCTTTCTTT. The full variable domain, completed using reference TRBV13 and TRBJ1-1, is AAGVIQSPRHLIKEKRETATLKCYPIPRHDTVYWYQQGPGQDPQFLISFYEKMQSDKGSIPDRFSAQQFSDYHSELNMSSLELGDSALYFCASSSPPSGTENTEAFFGQGTRLTVV.

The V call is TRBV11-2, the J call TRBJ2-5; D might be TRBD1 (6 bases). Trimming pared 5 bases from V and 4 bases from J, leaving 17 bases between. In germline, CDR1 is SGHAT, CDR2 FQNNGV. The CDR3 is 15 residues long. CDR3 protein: CASSGGLSQGETQYF. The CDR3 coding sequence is TGTGCCAGCAGCGGGGGCCTGTCGCAGGGAGAGACCCAGTACTTC.

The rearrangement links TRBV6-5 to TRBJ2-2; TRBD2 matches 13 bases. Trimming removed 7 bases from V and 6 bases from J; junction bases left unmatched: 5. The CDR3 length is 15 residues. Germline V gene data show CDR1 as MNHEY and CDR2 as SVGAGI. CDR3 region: CASNVLAGGSGELFF. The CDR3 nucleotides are TGTGCCAGCAATGTACTAGCGGGGGGGTCCGGGGAGCTGTTTTTT.

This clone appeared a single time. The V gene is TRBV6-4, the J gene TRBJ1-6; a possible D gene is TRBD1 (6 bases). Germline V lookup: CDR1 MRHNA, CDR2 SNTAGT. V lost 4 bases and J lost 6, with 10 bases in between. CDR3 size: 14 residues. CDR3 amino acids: CASSGDMGNSPLHF. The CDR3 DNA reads TGTGCCAGCAGTGGGGACATGGGTAATTCACCCCTCCACTTT.

CDR3 protein: CASSHGTGTGGFGANVLTF. Here the CDR3 DNA reads TGCGCCAGCAGCCATGGTACCGGGACAGGGGGCTTTGGGGCCAACGTCCTGACTTTC. The V call is TRBV4-3, the J call TRBJ2-6; 12 nucleotides align to TRBD1. The V gene's germline CDR1 is LGHNA and CDR2 YSLEER. The CDR3 runs to 19 residues. With V trimmed by 3 bases and J by 3 bases, 9 bases remained unmatched.

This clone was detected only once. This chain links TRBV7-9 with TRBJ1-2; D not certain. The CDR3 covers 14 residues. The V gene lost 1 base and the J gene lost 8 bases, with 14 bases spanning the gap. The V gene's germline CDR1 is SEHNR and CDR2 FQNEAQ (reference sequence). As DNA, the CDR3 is TGTGCCAGCAGCTTAGAGATGGATGGCGGCGGCTACACCTTC. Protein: CASSLEMDGGGYTF.

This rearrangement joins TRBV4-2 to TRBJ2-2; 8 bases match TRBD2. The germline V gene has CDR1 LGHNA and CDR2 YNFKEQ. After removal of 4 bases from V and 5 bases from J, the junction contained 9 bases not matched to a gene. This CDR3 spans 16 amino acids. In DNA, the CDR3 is TGTGCCAGCAGCCCCGGGAGGGGCGTGGGGACCGGGGAGCTGTTTTTT. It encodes CASSPGRGVGTGELFF.

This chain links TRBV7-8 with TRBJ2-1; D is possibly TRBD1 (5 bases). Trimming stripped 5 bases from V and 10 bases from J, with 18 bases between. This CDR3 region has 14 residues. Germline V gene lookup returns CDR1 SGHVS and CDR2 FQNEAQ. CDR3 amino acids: CASSLQPRAREQFF. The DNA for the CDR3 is TGTGCCAGCAGCCTACAACCCAGGGCCCGCGAGCAGTTCTTC.

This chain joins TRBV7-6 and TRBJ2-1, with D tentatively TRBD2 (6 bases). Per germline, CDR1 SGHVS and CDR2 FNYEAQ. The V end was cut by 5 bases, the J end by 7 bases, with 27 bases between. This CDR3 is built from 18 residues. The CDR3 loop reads CASSPLGSPSGVWNEQFF. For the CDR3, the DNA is TGTGCCAGCAGCCCCCTCGGGTCCCCTTCGGGGGTATGGAATGAGCAGTTCTTC.

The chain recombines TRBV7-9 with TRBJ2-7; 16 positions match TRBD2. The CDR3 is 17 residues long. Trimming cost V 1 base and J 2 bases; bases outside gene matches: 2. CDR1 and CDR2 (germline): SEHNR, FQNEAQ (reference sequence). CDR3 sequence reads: CASSLGGTSGGAYEQYF. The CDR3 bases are TGTGCCAGCAGCTTAGGGGGGACTAGCGGGGGGGCCTACGAGCAGTACTTC.

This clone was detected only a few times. This CDR3 reads CSVVQGPDTQYF. The CDR3 region has the DNA TGCAGCGTTGTTCAGGGGCCAGATACGCAGTATTTT. The genes are TRBV29-1 and TRBJ2-3; weak D call: TRBD1 (6 bases). Trimming removed 4 bases from V and 4 bases from J, with 9 bases in between. This CDR3 is 12 amino acids long. CDR1 and CDR2 from the germline V gene are SQVTM and ANQGSEA.

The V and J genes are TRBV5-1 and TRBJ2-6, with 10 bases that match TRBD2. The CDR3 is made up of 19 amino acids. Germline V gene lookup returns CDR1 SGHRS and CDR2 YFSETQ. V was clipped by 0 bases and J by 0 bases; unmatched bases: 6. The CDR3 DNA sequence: TGCGCCAGCAGCTTGGCCATTCTAGCGGGGGCCTCTGGGGCCAACGTCCTGACTTTC. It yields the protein CASSLAILAGASGANVLTF.

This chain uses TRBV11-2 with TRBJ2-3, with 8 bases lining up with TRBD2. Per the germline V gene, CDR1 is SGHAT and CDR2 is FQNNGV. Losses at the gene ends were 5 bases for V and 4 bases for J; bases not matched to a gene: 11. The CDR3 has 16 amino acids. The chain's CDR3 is CASSHLAGHSADTQYF. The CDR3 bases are TGTGCCAGCAGCCACCTAGCGGGCCATTCAGCAGATACGCAGTATTTT.

CDR3 nucleotides: TGTGCCAGCAGTGAAAACGGGGGTTTCACTGAAGCTTTCTTT. It codes for CASSENGGFTEAFF. The chain couples TRBV6-1 to TRBJ1-1; weak D call: TRBD1 (5 bases). Trimming pared 2 bases from V and 4 bases from J, leaving 11 bases between. This CDR3 spans 14 amino acids. Looked up from germline, CDR1 is MNHNS and CDR2 is SASEGT.

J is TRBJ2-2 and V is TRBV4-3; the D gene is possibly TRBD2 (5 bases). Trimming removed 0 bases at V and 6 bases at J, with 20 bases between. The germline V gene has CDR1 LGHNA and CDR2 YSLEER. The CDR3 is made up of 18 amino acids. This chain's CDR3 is CASSQESLNRGSPGELFF. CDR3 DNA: TGCGCCAGCAGCCAAGAATCATTAAATCGGGGAAGTCCCGGGGAGCTGTTTTTT.

CDR3 coding DNA: TGTGCCAGCAGTGAAGCGCCGGGAACTAATGAAAAACTGTTTTTT. Translated: CASSEAPGTNEKLFF. This chain uses TRBV6-1 with TRBJ1-4; D call uncertain. The V gene lost 0 bases and the J gene lost 1 base, with 6 bases spanning the gap. The V gene's germline CDR1 is MNHNS and CDR2 SASEGT. This CDR3 is 15 amino acids long.

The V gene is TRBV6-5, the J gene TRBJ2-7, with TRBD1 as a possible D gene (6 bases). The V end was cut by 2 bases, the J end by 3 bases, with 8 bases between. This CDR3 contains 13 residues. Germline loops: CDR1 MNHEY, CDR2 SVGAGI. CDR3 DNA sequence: TGTGCCAGCAGTTACCAGACAGGCTACGAGCAGTACTTC. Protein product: CASSYQTGYEQYF.

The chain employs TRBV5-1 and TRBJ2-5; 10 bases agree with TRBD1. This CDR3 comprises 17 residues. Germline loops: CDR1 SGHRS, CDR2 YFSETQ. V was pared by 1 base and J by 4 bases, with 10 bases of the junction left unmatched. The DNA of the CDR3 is TGCGCCAGCAGCTTGCTACCCGGGACAGGGGCACCAGAGACCCAGTACTTC. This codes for CASSLLPGTGAPETQYF.

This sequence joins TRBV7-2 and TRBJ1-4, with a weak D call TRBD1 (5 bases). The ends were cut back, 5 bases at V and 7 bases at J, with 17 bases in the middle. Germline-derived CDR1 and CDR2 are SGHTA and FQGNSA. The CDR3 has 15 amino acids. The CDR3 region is CASSPSAGWAEKLFF. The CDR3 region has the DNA TGTGCCAGCAGCCCTAGTGCAGGGTGGGCTGAAAAACTGTTTTTT.

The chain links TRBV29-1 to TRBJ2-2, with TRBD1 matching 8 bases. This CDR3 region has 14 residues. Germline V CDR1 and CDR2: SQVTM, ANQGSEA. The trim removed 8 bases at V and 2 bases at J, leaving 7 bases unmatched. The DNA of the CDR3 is TGCAGCATCCCCGGGACAGGCAACACCGGGGAGCTGTTTTTT. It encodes CSIPGTGNTGELFF.

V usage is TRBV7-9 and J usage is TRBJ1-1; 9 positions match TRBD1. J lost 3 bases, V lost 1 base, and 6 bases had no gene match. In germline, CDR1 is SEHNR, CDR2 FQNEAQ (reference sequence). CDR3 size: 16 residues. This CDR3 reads CASSLDWGQGDTEAFF. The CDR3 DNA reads TGTGCCAGCAGCTTAGACTGGGGACAGGGCGACACTGAAGCTTTCTTT. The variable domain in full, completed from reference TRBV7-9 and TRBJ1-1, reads DTGVSQNPRHKITKRGQNVTFRCDPISEHNRLYWYRQTLGQGPEFLTYFQNEAQLEKSRLLSDRFSAERPKGSFSTLEIQRTEQGDSAMYLCASSLDWGQGDTEAFFGQGTRLTVV.